This entry describes one T cell receptor (beta chain). Its antigen is currently unknown. This sample stems from a study of shared clonotypes between healthy human individuals. About the research overall: Donors had three CD4 naive, three CD4 memory, two CD8 naive and one CD8 memory plate apiece.

There were no recent acute infections or vaccinations among the donors, who were healthy HIV-negative adults. The germline V and J ends were trimmed by 1 base and 2 bases, with 10 bases remaining between them. Germline V gene sequence: CDR1 SGHDT, CDR2 YYEEEE. The CDR3 has 14 residues. The study's findings and limits: A handful of donors shared around 5% of their naive CD4 clonotypes.

Here immunoSEQ multiplex PCR was the method, and the copy in TCRdb shows in-frame clones only, minus some. Here the sample spans about 2 million clones, about 95% being singletons. This receptor was taken from a man aged 18-30 years in good health. Material for sequencing was naive CD4+ T cells sorted from blood. Subset described: CD45RA+ positively selected. The rearrangement uses TRBV5-6 and TRBJ2-7, with D uncertain. DNA of the CDR3: TGTGCCAGCAGCTTGAACTACAAGCCCTACGAGCAGTACTTC. Its translation is CASSLNYKPYEQYF.